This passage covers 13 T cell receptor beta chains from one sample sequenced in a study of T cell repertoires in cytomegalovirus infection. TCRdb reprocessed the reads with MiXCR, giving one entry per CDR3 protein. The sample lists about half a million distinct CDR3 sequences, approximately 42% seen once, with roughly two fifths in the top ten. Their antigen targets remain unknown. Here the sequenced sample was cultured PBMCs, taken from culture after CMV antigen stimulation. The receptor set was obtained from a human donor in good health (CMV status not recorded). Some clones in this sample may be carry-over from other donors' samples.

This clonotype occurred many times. CDR3 sequence: CASSTIRGAGTGETQYF. In DNA form, the CDR3 reads TGTGCCAGTAGTACAATCAGGGGCGCAGGAACCGGTGAGACCCAGTACTTC. V is TRBV19 and J is TRBJ2-5, with D perhaps matching TRBD1 (6 bases). This CDR3 is 17 amino acids long. CDR1 is LNHDA and CDR2 is SQIVND in the germline V gene (reference sequence). V was pared by 4 bases and J by 5 bases, with 23 bases between.

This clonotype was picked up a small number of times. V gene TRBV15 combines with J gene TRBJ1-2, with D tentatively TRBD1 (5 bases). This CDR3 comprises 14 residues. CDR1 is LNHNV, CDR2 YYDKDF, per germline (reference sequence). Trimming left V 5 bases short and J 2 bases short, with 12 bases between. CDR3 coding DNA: TGTGCCACCAGCGGCGACAGCGCCAACTATGGCTACACCTTC. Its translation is CATSGDSANYGYTF.

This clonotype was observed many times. The CDR3 bases are TGTGCCAGCACCTCTGTTGGGTGGGCCTCTGGAAACACCATATATTTT. This codes for CASTSVGWASGNTIYF. This rearrangement joins TRBV7-2 to TRBJ1-3, with unresolved D. CDR1 is SGHTA, CDR2 FQGNSA, per germline. The CDR3 is 16 amino acids. Trimming stripped 7 bases from V and 0 bases from J, with 16 bases between.

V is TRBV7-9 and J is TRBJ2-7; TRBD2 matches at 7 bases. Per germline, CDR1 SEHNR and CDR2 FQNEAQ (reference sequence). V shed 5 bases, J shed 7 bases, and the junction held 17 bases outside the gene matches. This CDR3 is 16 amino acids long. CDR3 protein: CASSLGPAREHGEQYF. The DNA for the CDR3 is TGTGCCAGCAGCCTCGGGCCCGCGCGGGAGCACGGGGAGCAGTACTTC.

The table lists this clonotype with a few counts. The CDR3 protein is CSARGVREEAGGRGIESYNEQFF. The CDR3 DNA sequence: TGCAGTGCTAGGGGGGTCAGGGAGGAAGCGGGAGGCCGGGGAATTGAGTCCTACAATGAGCAGTTCTTC. The J gene is TRBJ2-1, the V gene TRBV20-1; TRBD2 matches 9 bases. The germline V gene encodes CDR1 DFQATT and CDR2 SNEGSKA (reference sequence). This CDR3 is 23 amino acids long. The ends lost 3 bases at V and 1 base at J; junction bases unmatched: 28.

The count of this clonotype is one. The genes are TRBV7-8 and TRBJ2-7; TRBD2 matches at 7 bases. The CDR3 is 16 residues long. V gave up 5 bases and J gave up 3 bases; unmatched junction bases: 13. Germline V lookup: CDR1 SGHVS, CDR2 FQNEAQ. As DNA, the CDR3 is TGTGCCAGCAGCCGATTCCTAGGGCGGGGGAGCTACGAGCAGTACTTC. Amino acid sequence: CASSRFLGRGSYEQYF.

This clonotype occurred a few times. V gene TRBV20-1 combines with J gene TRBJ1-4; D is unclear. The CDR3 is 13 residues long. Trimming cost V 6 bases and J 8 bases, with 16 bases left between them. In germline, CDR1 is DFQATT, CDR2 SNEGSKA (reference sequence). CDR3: CSARPISGEKLFF. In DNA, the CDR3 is TGCAGTGCCCGCCCCATCAGCGGCGAAAAACTGTTTTTT.

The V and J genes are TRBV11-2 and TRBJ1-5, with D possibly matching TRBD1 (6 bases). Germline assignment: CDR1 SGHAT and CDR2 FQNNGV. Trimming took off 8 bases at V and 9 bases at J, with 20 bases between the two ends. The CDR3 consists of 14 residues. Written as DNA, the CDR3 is TGTGCCAGCGCACGGACGGGGGGCCGGCGGCCCCAGCATTTT. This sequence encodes CASARTGGRRPQHF.

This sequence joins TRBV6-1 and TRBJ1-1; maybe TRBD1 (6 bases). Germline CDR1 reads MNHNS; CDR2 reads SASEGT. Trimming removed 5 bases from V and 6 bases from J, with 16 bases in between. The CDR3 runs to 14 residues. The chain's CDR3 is CASSRQVFGAEAFF. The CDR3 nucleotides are TGTGCCAGCAGTCGACAGGTTTTTGGGGCTGAAGCTTTCTTT.

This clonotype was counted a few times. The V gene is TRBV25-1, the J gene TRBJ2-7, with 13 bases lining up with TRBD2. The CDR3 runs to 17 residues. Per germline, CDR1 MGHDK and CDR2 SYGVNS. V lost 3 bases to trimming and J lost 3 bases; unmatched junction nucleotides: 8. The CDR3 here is CASSDRTSGSHIYEQYF. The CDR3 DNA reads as TGTGCCAGCAGTGATCGGACTAGCGGGAGCCATATCTACGAGCAGTACTTC.

The CDR3 DNA reads as TGTGCCAGCAGTTACTCGGCCATACAAGAGACCCAGTACTTC. It specifies CASSYSAIQETQYF. The chain employs TRBV6-8 and TRBJ2-5; unclear D gene. CDR1 is MNHGY and CDR2 is SAAAGT in the germline V gene. V was trimmed by 0 bases and J by 2 bases, leaving 7 bases between them. The CDR3 contains 14 residues.

DNA of the CDR3: TGCAGTGCTCTGGCGGGAGTATCTAGTGAGCAGTTCTTC. It is translated as CSALAGVSSEQFF. The rearrangement uses TRBV20-1 and TRBJ2-1; 7 bases align to TRBD2. The V segment lost 5 bases and the J segment 9 bases; nucleotides outside the gene matches: 10. This CDR3 region has 13 residues. CDR1 is DFQATT, CDR2 SNEGSKA, per germline (reference sequence).

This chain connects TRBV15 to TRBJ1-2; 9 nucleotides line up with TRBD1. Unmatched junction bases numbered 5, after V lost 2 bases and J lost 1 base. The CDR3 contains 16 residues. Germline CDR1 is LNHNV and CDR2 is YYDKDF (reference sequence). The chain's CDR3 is CATSRPPGQGNYGYTF. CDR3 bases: TGTGCCACCAGCAGACCCCCGGGACAGGGTAACTATGGCTACACCTTC.